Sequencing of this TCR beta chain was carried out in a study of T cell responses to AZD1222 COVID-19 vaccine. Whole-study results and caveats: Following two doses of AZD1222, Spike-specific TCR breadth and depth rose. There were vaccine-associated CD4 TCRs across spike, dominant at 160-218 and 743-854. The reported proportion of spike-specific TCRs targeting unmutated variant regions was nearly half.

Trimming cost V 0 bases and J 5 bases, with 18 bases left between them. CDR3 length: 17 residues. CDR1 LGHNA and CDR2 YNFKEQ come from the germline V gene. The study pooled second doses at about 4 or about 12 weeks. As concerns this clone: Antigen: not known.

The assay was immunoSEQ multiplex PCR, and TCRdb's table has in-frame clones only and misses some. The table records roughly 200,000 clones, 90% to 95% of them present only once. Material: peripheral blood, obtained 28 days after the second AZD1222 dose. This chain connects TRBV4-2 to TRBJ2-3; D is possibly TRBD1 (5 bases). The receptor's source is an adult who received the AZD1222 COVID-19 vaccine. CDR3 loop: CASSQDLGENPRDTQYF. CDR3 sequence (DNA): TGTGCCAGCAGCCAAGATCTAGGGGAAAACCCCCGAGATACGCAGTATTTT.